Listed here are 18 T cell receptor beta chains from one sample, sequenced in a study of shared clonotypes between healthy human individuals. CD45RO-negative, CCR7-selected cells formed the naive CD8 fraction, which excluded terminally differentiated effector memory CD45RA+ cells. Some clones are missing from TCRdb's copy, which holds only in-frame ones; the method was immunoSEQ multiplex PCR. The sample holds over 2 million clones; around 96% are singletons and the top ten take around 1.1%. Sequencing was carried out using naive CD8+ T cells sorted from blood. Receptor source: a young man in good health.

In regard to this clone: This specimen includes other DNA sequences encoding the same CDR3. The rearrangement joins TRBV27 to TRBJ1-1, with D tentatively TRBD1 (5 bases). The CDR3 has 14 residues. CDR1 is MNHEY, CDR2 SMNVEV, per germline (reference sequence). V gave up 2 bases and J gave up 5 bases, with 12 bases separating them. The CDR3 here is CASSLGGGVTEAFF. The CDR3 coding sequence is TGTGCCAGCAGTTTAGGGGGGGGAGTTACTGAAGCTTTCTTT.

The chain links TRBV5-1 to TRBJ2-1; 8 nucleotides agree with TRBD2. Germline-derived CDR1 and CDR2 are SGHRS and YFSETQ. Losses at the gene ends were 2 bases for V and 3 bases for J; bases not matched to a gene: 4. The CDR3 runs 15 residues. The CDR3 DNA is TGCGCCAGCAGCTTTGCGGGAGGCGGCTACAATGAGCAGTTCTTC. This encodes CASSFAGGGYNEQFF.

As regards this clone: One end of the junction does not line up with germline, which may come from a read error. The CDR3 bases are TGCAGCGTACCTGACCCCTTGACAGCGAACACTGAAGATTTCTTT. This encodes CSVPDPLTANTEDFF. The chain combines TRBV29-1 with TRBJ1-1; TRBD1 might be the D (5 bases). The CDR3 length is 15 residues. The V gene's germline CDR1 is SQVTM and CDR2 ANQGSEA.

The chain couples TRBV29-1 to TRBJ2-1; 7 bases map to TRBD1. Germline CDR1 SQVTM, CDR2 ANQGSEA. V was clipped by 6 bases and J by 4 bases; unmatched bases: 15. The CDR3 is 16 amino acids. This CDR3 reads CSVGASGTVPYNEQFF. For the CDR3, the DNA is TGCAGCGTGGGGGCTAGTGGGACAGTACCTTACAATGAGCAGTTCTTC.

The chain recombines TRBV27 with TRBJ1-5, with D uncertain. This CDR3 has 12 residues. Trimming shortened V by 5 bases and J by 11 bases, and 13 bases separated the two germline ends. Looked up from germline, CDR1 is MNHEY and CDR2 is SMNVEV (reference sequence). CDR3 residues: CASSLLHGAQHF. As DNA, the CDR3 is TGTGCCAGCAGTCTCCTCCATGGGGCCCAGCATTTT.

This clone appeared once. V and J are TRBV6-1 and TRBJ2-7; 9 bases are a match to TRBD1. The CDR3 contains 14 residues. Germline assignment: CDR1 MNHNS and CDR2 SASEGT. V shed 4 bases, J shed 5 bases, and the junction held 6 bases outside the gene matches. The CDR3 sequence: CASSVGQGLDEQYF. As DNA, the CDR3 is TGTGCCAGCAGTGTGGGACAGGGTCTCGACGAGCAGTACTTC.

V usage is TRBV7-9 and J usage is TRBJ1-6; D not resolved. Germline CDR1 reads SEHNR; CDR2 reads FQNEAQ (reference sequence). The CDR3 is made up of 12 amino acids. V was cut by 1 base and J by 6 bases, with 1 base left in between. CDR3 region: CASSLVNSPLHF. CDR3 nucleotides: TGTGCCAGCAGCTTAGTTAATTCACCCCTCCACTTT.

With respect to this clone: Other DNA variants within this sample encode the same CDR3. CDR3 residues: CSVEDSEDYEQYF. For the CDR3, the DNA is TGCAGCGTTGAAGATTCAGAGGATTACGAGCAGTACTTC. The chain uses TRBV29-1 and TRBJ2-7; D unresolved. The CDR3 runs 13 residues. Trimming stripped 0 bases from V and 4 bases from J, with 10 bases between. Germline-derived CDR1 and CDR2 are SQVTM and ANQGSEA.

This clone was counted once. The V gene is TRBV28, the J gene TRBJ1-2; the D is unclear. The CDR3 spans 13 residues. Trimming took 2 bases from V and 8 from J, leaving 12 bases between them. The germline gives CDR1 MDHEN, CDR2 SYDVKM. The CDR3 here is CASSLRRERGYTF. DNA of the CDR3: TGTGCCAGCAGTTTACGGCGCGAGCGGGGCTACACCTTC.

The V call is TRBV5-1, the J call TRBJ2-7; the D is unclear. The ends were cut back, 0 bases at V and 7 bases at J, with 11 bases in the middle. This CDR3 comprises 13 residues. The germline V gene has CDR1 SGHRS and CDR2 YFSETQ. CDR3 sequence (DNA): TGCGCCAGCAGCTTGGCCCCCGCGCAGGAGCAGTACTTC. Protein sequence: CASSLAPAQEQYF.

V and J are TRBV7-9 and TRBJ2-3, with D possibly matching TRBD1 (6 bases). The CDR3 is 15 residues long. V lost 2 bases and J lost 8, with 17 bases in between. Germline CDR1 and CDR2: SEHNR and FQNEAQ (reference sequence). The CDR3 bases are TGTGCCAGCAGCTTACACCCAGGGGTCGGCGGTACGCAGTATTTT. It is translated as CASSLHPGVGGTQYF.

Note on this clone: Other DNA sequences in this specimen translate into the identical CDR3. The rearrangement uses TRBV7-2 and TRBJ2-7; D uncertain. CDR1 is SGHTA and CDR2 is FQGNSA in the germline V gene. V lost 1 base to trimming and J lost 2 bases, with 9 bases between them. This CDR3 contains 14 residues. CDR3 sequence: CASSLGAGAYEQYF. For the CDR3, the DNA is TGTGCCAGCAGCTTAGGTGCTGGAGCCTACGAGCAGTACTTC.

The J gene is TRBJ2-3, the V gene TRBV11-2, with TRBD2 identical over 10 bases. The CDR3 totals 14 residues. The germline CDR1 and CDR2 sequences are SGHAT and FQNNGV. Trimming at V came to 10 bases and at J to 5 bases, leaving 9 bases not matched to a gene. The CDR3 bases are TGTGCCACCCTCGTAGCGGGAGGTGAAGATACGCAGTATTTT. The encoded protein is CATLVAGGEDTQYF.

As for this clone: Other DNA sequences in this specimen translate into the identical CDR3. The J gene is TRBJ2-7, the V gene TRBV6-5; D possibly uses TRBD1 or TRBD2 (5 bases each). The V end was cut by 6 bases, the J end by 5 bases, with 11 bases between. Germline CDR1 MNHEY, CDR2 SVGAGI. The CDR3 has 12 amino acids. The CDR3 region is CASRRGVHEQYF. CDR3 coding DNA: TGTGCCAGCAGAAGGGGAGTCCACGAGCAGTACTTC.

The CDR3 reads CASSPKPAFRAPNEQFF. CDR3 sequence (DNA): TGTGCCAGCAGCCCCAAGCCGGCCTTTAGGGCCCCTAATGAGCAGTTCTTC. The chain is built from TRBV7-9 and TRBJ2-1; no clear D gene. Per the germline V gene, CDR1 is SEHNR and CDR2 is FQNEAQ (reference sequence). The V end lost 5 bases, the J end lost 7 bases, and 24 bases lay between the germline ends. The CDR3 is 17 amino acids.

The gene calls are TRBV6-6 and TRBJ2-2; D may be TRBD2 (5 bases). The CDR3 contains 14 residues. Germline V gene sequence: CDR1 MNHNY, CDR2 SVGAGI (reference sequence). The V gene lost 2 bases and the J gene lost 7 bases, with 11 bases spanning the gap. Written as DNA, the CDR3 is TGTGCCAGCAGTTACGCCGAACTAGACGGGGAGCTGTTTTTT. It encodes CASSYAELDGELFF.

The DNA of the CDR3 is TGTGCCAGCAGTGGACACGGAGTCGGATACGAGCAGTACTTC. It specifies CASSGHGVGYEQYF. This chain uses TRBV6-1 with TRBJ2-7, with no clear D. V lost 4 bases, J lost 4 bases, and 14 bases lay in between. There are 14 residues in the CDR3. Per germline, CDR1 MNHNS and CDR2 SASEGT.

J is TRBJ2-4 and V is TRBV15; 14 bases line up with TRBD2. This CDR3 has 18 amino acids. Germline V gives CDR1 LNHNV, CDR2 YYDKDF (reference sequence). V lost 2 bases to trimming and J lost 6 bases; unmatched junction nucleotides: 9. The CDR3 DNA is TGTGCCACCAGCAGACCGGGACTAGCGGGGGCCTTTCGAAACATTCAGTACTTC. Translated, it gives CATSRPGLAGAFRNIQYF.